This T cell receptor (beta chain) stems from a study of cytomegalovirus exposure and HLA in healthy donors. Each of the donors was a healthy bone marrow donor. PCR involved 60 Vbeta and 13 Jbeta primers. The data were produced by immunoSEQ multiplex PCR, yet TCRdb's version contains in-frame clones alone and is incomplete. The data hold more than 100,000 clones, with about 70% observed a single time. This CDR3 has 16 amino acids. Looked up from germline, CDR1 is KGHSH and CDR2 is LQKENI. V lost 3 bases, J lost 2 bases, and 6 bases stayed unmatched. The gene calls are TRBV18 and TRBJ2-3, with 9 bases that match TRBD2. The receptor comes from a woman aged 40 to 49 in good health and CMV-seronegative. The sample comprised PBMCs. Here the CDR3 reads CASSPRASGTTDTQYF. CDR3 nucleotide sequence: TGTGCCAGCTCACCCCGGGCTAGCGGGACCACAGATACGCAGTATTTT.